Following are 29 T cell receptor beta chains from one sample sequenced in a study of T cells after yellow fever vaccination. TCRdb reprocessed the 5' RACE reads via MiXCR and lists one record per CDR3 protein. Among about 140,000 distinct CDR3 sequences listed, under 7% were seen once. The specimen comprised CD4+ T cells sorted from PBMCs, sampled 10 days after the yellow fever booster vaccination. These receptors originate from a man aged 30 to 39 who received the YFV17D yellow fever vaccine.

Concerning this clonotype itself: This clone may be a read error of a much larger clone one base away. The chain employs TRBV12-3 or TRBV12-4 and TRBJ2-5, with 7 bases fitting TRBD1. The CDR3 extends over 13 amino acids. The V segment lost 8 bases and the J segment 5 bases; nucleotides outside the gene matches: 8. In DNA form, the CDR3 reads TGTGCCAGCGGGATAGGGGGCTTGGAGACCCAGTACTTC. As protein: CASGIGGLETQYF.

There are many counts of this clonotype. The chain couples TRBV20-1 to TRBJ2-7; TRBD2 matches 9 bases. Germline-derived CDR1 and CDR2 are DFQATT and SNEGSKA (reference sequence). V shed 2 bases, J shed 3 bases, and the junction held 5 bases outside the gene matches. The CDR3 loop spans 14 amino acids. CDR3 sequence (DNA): TGCAGTGCTAGAAGACTAGCGGTCAACTACGAGCAGTACTTC. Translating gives CSARRLAVNYEQYF.

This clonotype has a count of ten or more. The CDR3 is CASRHSGRANTGELFF. CDR3 nucleotides: TGTGCCAGTAGACATAGCGGGAGGGCCAACACCGGGGAGCTGTTTTTT. The gene calls are TRBV19 and TRBJ2-2, with 11 bases identical to TRBD2. The V segment lost 6 bases and the J segment 2 bases; nucleotides outside the gene matches: 5. The CDR3 length is 16 residues. The germline CDR1 and CDR2 sequences are LNHDA and SQIVND (reference sequence).

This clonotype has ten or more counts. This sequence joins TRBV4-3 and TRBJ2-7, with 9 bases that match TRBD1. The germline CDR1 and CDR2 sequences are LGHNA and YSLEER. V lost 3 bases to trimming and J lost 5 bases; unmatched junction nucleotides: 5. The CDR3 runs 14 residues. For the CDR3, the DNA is TGCGCCAGCAGCCACCGACAGGGGGGTCACGAGCAGTACTTC. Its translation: CASSHRQGGHEQYF.

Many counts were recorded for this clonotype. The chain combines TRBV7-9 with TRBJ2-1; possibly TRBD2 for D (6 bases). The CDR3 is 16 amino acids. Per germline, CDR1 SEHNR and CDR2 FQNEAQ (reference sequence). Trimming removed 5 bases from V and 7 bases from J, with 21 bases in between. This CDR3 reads CASSPGVGGPENEQFF. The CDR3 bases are TGTGCCAGCAGCCCGGGTGTAGGAGGGCCGGAAAATGAGCAGTTCTTC.

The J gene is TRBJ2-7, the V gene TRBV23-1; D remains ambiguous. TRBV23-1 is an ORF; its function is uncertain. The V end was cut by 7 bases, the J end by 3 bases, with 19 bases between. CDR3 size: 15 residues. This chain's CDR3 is CASIKRTRLNYEQYF. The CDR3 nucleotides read TGCGCCAGCATAAAAAGGACGAGGTTGAACTACGAGCAGTACTTC.

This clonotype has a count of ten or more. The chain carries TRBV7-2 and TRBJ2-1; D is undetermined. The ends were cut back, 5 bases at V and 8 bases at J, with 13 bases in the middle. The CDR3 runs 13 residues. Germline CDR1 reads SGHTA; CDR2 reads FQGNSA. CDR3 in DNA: TGTGCCAGCAGCGTGAGTGGGAAGGATGAGCAGTTCTTC. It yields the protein CASSVSGKDEQFF.

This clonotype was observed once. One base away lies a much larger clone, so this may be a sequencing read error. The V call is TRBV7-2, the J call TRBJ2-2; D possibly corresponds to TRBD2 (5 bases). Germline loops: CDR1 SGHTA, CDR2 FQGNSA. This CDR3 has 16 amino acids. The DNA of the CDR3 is TGTGCCAGCAGCCCTGCTTTTCGGGCGAACACCGGGGAGCTGTCTTTT. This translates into CASSPAFRANTGELSF.

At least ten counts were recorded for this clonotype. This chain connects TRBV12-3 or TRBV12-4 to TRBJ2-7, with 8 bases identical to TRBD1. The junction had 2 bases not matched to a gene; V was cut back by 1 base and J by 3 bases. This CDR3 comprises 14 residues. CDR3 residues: CASSLVDRDYEQYF. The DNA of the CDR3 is TGTGCCAGCAGTTTAGTGGACAGGGACTACGAGCAGTACTTC.

This CDR3 is CSANTDGEAFF. The CDR3 nucleotides are TGCAGTGCTAACACGGACGGTGAAGCTTTCTTT. J is TRBJ1-1 and V is TRBV20-1; no clear D. This CDR3 contains 11 residues. Trimming removed 4 bases at V and 7 bases at J, with 10 bases between. The germline V gene has CDR1 DFQATT and CDR2 SNEGSKA (reference sequence).

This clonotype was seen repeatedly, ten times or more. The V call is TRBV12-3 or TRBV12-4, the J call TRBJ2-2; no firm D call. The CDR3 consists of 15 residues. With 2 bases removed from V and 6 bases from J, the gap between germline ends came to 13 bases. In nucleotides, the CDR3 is TGTGCCAGCAGTTTACTGGGAAAGGCGCCCGGGGAGCTGTTTTTT. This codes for CASSLLGKAPGELFF.

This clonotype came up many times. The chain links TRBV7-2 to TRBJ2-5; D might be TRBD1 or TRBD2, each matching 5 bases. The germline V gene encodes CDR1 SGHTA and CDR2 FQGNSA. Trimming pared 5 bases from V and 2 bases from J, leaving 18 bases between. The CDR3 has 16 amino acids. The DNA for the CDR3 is TGTGCCAGCAGCAACACCGGGACGTTAGGGCAAGAGACCCAGTACTTC. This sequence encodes CASSNTGTLGQETQYF.

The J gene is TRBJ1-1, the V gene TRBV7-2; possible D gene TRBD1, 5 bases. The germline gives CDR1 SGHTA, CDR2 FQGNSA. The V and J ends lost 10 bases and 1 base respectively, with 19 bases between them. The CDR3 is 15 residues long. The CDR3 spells CATQTGPGWNTEAFF. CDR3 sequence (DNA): TGTGCCACCCAGACGGGGCCTGGTTGGAACACTGAAGCTTTCTTT.

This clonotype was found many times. The CDR3 loop is CSVRDAPGYGYTF. CDR3 coding DNA: TGCAGCGTGCGGGACGCACCCGGCTATGGCTACACCTTC. The chain recombines TRBV29-1 with TRBJ1-2, with a weak D call TRBD1 (5 bases). V shed 6 bases and J shed 4 bases, with 15 bases lying between them. CDR1 and CDR2 from the germline V gene are SQVTM and ANQGSEA. The CDR3 extends over 13 amino acids.

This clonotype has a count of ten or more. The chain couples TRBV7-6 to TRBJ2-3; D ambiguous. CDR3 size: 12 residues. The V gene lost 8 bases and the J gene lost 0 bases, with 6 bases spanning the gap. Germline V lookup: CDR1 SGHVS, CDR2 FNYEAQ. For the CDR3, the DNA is TGTGCCAGCGCTCATAGCACAGATACGCAGTATTTT. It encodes CASAHSTDTQYF.

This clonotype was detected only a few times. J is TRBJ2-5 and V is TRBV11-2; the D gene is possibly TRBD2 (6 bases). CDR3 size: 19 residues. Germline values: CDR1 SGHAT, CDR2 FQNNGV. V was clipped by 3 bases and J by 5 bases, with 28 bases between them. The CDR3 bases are TGTGCCAGCAGCTTTCTAGGTAGCGGCAGGTACCTCCTGGGCGAGACCCAGTACTTC. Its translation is CASSFLGSGRYLLGETQYF.

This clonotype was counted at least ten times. The CDR3 loop reads CSARDGPRYGYTF. CDR3 DNA sequence: TGCAGCGCAAGGGACGGACCGAGGTATGGCTACACCTTC. The V call is TRBV29-1, the J call TRBJ1-2; TRBD1 is a possible D gene (5 bases). This CDR3 is 13 amino acids long. Germline lookup yields CDR1 SQVTM and CDR2 ANQGSEA. Trimming shortened V by 7 bases and J by 5 bases, and 17 bases separated the two germline ends.

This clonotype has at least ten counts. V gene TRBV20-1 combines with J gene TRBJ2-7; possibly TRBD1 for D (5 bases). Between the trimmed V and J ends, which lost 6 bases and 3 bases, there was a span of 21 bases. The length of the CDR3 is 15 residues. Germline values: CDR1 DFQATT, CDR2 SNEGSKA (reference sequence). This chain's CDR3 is CSAQTLTQGVYEQYF. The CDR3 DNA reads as TGCAGTGCCCAAACACTAACACAAGGGGTCTACGAGCAGTACTTC.

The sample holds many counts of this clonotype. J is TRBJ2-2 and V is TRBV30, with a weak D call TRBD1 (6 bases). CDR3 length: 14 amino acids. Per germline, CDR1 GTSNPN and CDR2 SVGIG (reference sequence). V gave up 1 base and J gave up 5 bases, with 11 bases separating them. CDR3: CAWSASGVTGELFF. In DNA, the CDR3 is TGTGCCTGGAGTGCATCAGGGGTGACCGGGGAGCTGTTTTTT.

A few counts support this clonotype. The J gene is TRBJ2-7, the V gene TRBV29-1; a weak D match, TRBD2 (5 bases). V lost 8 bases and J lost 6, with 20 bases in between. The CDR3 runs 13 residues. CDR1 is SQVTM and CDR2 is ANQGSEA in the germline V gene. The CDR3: CSPIGSYFAEQYF. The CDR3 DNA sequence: TGCAGCCCCATAGGGAGCTACTTCGCCGAGCAGTACTTC.

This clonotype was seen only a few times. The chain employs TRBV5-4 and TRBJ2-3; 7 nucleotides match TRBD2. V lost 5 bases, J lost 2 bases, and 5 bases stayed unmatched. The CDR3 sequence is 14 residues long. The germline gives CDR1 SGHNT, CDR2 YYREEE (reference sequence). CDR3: CASSSRDYTDTQYF. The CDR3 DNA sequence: TGTGCCAGCAGTTCTCGGGACTACACAGATACGCAGTATTTT.

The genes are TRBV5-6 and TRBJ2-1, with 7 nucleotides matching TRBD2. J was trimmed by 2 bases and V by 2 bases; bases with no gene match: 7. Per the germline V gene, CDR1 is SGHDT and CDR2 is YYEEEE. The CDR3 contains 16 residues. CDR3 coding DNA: TGTGCCAGCAGCTTATATTCTAGCGGAACCTACAATGAGCAGTTCTTC. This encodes CASSLYSSGTYNEQFF.

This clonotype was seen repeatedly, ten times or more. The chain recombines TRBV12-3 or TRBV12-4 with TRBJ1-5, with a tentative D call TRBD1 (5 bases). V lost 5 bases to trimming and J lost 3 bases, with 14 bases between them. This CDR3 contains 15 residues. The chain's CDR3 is CASSQMGGSNQPQHF. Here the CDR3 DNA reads TGTGCCAGCAGTCAAATGGGGGGATCCAATCAGCCCCAGCATTTT.

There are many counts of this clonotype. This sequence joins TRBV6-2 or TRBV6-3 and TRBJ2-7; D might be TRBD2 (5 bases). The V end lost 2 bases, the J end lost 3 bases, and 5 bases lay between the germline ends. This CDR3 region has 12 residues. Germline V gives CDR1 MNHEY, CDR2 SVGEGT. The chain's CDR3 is CASSYRGYEQYF. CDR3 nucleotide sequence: TGTGCCAGCAGTTACCGGGGCTACGAGCAGTACTTC.

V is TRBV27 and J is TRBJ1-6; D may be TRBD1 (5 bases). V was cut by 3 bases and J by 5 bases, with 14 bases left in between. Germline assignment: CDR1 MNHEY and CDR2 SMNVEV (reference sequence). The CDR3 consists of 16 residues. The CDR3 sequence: CASSFVLRGNNSPLHF. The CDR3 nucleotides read TGTGCCAGCAGTTTTGTTTTGAGGGGAAATAATTCACCCCTCCACTTT.

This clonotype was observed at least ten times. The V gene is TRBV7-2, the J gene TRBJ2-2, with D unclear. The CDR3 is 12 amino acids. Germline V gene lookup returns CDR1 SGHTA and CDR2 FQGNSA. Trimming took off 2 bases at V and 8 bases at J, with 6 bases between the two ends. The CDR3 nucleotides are TGTGCCAGCAGCTTAAGCCTTGGGGAGCTGTTTTTT. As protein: CASSLSLGELFF.

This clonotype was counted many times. Here the CDR3 DNA reads TGCAGTGCCGAAGGAGCCGCCCCCTGGGGCTACACCTTC. Its translation: CSAEGAAPWGYTF. The chain combines TRBV20-1 with TRBJ1-2; D remains unclear. Germline V gene lookup returns CDR1 DFQATT and CDR2 SNEGSKA (reference sequence). V lost 6 bases and J 8 bases, leaving 19 bases between the germline ends. CDR3 size: 13 residues.

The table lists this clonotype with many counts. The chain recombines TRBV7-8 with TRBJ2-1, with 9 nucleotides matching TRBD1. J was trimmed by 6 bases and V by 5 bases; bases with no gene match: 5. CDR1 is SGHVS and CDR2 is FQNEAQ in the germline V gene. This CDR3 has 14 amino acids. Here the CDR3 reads CASSRRDRANEQFF. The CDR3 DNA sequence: TGTGCCAGCAGCCGACGGGACAGGGCCAATGAGCAGTTCTTC.

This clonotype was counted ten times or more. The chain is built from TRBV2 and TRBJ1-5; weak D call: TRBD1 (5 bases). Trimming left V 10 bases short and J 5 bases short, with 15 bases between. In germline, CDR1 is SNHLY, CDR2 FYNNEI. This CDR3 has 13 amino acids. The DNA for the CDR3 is TGTGCCACCTCCCGGGACGGGGATCAGCCCCAGCATTTT. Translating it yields CATSRDGDQPQHF.